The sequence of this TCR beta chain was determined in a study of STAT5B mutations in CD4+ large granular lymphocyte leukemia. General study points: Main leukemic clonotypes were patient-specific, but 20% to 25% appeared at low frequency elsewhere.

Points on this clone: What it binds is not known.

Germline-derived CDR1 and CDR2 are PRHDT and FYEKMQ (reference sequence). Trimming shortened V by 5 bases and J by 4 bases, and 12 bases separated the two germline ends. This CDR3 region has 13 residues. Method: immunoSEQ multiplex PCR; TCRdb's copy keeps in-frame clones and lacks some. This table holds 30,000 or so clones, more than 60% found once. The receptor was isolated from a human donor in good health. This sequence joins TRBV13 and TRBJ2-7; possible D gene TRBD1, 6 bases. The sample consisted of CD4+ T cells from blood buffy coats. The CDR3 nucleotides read TGTGCCAGCAGCCAGGGGTGGGGTTACGAGCAGTACTTC. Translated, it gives CASSQGWGYEQYF.